The 29 T cell receptor beta chains below were found in one sample sequenced in a study of cytomegalovirus exposure and HLA in healthy donors. Profiling relied on immunoSEQ multiplex PCR, and the TCRdb table lists in-frame clones only, not all of them. Among roughly 200,000 clones listed, around nine tenths were seen once. Sequencing was performed on PBMCs. The receptors originated from a man under 40 in good health and CMV-seropositive.

The V and J genes are TRBV5-1 and TRBJ1-4; unclear D gene. Per the germline V gene, CDR1 is SGHRS and CDR2 is YFSETQ. V lost 2 bases, J lost 6 bases, and 11 bases lay in between. The CDR3 extends over 14 amino acids. The DNA for the CDR3 is TGCGCCAGCAGCTTCGGGTCCCAGTATGAAAAACTGTTTTTT. It specifies CASSFGSQYEKLFF.

The chain joins TRBV7-9 to TRBJ2-1; 14 bases line up with TRBD2. Germline loops: CDR1 SEHNR, CDR2 FQNEAQ (reference sequence). This CDR3 region has 16 residues. The V segment lost 4 bases and the J segment 9 bases; nucleotides outside the gene matches: 8. CDR3 sequence: CASSSGGTSGSVEQFF. The CDR3 bases are TGTGCCAGCAGCTCCGGCGGGACTAGCGGGAGTGTTGAGCAGTTCTTC.

The rearrangement joins TRBV10-3 to TRBJ1-1; 8 nucleotides align to TRBD1. V lost 5 bases, J lost 4 bases, and 3 bases stayed unmatched. Germline assignment: CDR1 ENHRY and CDR2 SYGVKD. The CDR3 runs 13 residues. The CDR3 spells CAISLDRATEAFF. CDR3 in DNA: TGTGCCATCAGTTTGGACAGGGCCACTGAAGCTTTCTTT.

The CDR3, as DNA: TGTGCCAGCTCACCGGCGGGACGCACAGATACGCAGTATTTT. Amino acid sequence: CASSPAGRTDTQYF. The rearrangement uses TRBV18 and TRBJ2-3, with D tentatively TRBD2 (6 bases). CDR1 and CDR2 from the germline V gene are KGHSH and LQKENI. V lost 3 bases, J lost 1 base, and 8 bases lay in between. The CDR3 totals 14 residues.

V usage is TRBV2 and J usage is TRBJ2-5, with TRBD1 matching over 7 bases. Germline V gives CDR1 SNHLY, CDR2 FYNNEI. The CDR3 runs 13 residues. V was clipped by 6 bases and J by 9 bases; unmatched bases: 10. The CDR3 here is CASSTQGQGAQYF. The CDR3 nucleotides are TGTGCCAGCAGCACTCAGGGCCAGGGGGCCCAGTACTTC. Full variable domain (missing parts from reference TRBV2 and TRBJ2-5): EPEVTQTPSHQVTQMGQEVILRCVPISNHLYFYWYRQILGQKVEFLVSFYNNEISEKSEIFDDQFSVERPDGSNFTLKIRSTKLEDSAMYFCASSTQGQGAQYFGPGTRLLVL.

This clone was observed a single time. Compared with germline, one end of the junction differs, possibly owing to a read error. This chain uses TRBV20-1 with TRBJ2-5, with 7 bases that match TRBD2. CDR3 length equals 10 residues. Germline CDR1 DFQATT, CDR2 SNEGSKA (reference sequence). DNA for the CDR3: TGCAGTGCTTTCGGGGGGAGTCTAAACTTC. Encoded protein: CSAFGGSLNF.

This clone has a handful of counts. The chain has TRBV30 and TRBJ1-5; D may be TRBD1 (6 bases). Between the trimmed V and J ends, which lost 0 bases and 7 bases, there was a span of 13 bases. The CDR3 runs to 14 residues. CDR1 and CDR2 (germline): GTSNPN, SVGIG (reference sequence). This CDR3 is CAWSVTGLGQPQHF. In nucleotides, the CDR3 is TGTGCCTGGAGTGTAACAGGGTTAGGGCAGCCCCAGCATTTT.

The chain is built from TRBV4-1 and TRBJ2-1; 8 bases are shared with TRBD2. This CDR3 spans 19 amino acids. The germline gives CDR1 MGHRA, CDR2 YSYEKL. Trimming removed 0 bases from V and 4 bases from J; junction bases left unmatched: 14. The CDR3 coding sequence is TGCGCCAGCAGCCAAGATGGGAGGATAGCGGGGTTTCTTTACAATGAGCAGTTCTTC. The encoded protein is CASSQDGRIAGFLYNEQFF.

The CDR3 loop reads CASSPPEGVSGQETQYF. The CDR3 coding sequence is TGTGCCAGCAGCCCGCCGGAAGGGGTCTCTGGCCAAGAGACCCAGTACTTC. The chain is built from TRBV7-6 and TRBJ2-5; D perhaps matches TRBD1 (5 bases). Per the germline V gene, CDR1 is SGHVS and CDR2 is FNYEAQ. Trimming shortened V by 5 bases and J by 1 base, and 20 bases separated the two germline ends. The CDR3 has 17 residues. Full variable domain (missing parts from reference TRBV7-6 and TRBJ2-5): GAGVSQSPRYKVTKRGQDVALRCDPISGHVSLYWYRQALGQGPEFLTYFNYEAQQDKSGLPNDRFSAERPEGSISTLTIQRTEQRDSAMYRCASSPPEGVSGQETQYFGPGTRLLVL.

This rearrangement joins TRBV7-2 to TRBJ1-1, with 7 bases lining up with TRBD1. Losses at the gene ends were 1 base for V and 7 bases for J; bases not matched to a gene: 6. Per the germline V gene, CDR1 is SGHTA and CDR2 is FQGNSA. The CDR3 is made up of 14 amino acids. This CDR3 reads CASSLVLSGGEAFF. The CDR3 DNA reads as TGTGCCAGCAGCTTAGTCTTATCAGGGGGTGAAGCTTTCTTT.

The J gene is TRBJ2-7, the V gene TRBV4-3; D possibly corresponds to TRBD1 (6 bases). V lost 0 bases and J 3 bases, leaving 12 bases between the germline ends. This CDR3 comprises 15 residues. Germline values: CDR1 LGHNA, CDR2 YSLEER. The DNA for the CDR3 is TGCGCCAGCAGCCAAGATTACAGCAGGGGCTACGAGCAGTACTTC. This sequence encodes CASSQDYSRGYEQYF.

The chain has TRBV6-5 and TRBJ2-1; the match to TRBD2 covers 11 bases. From germline, CDR1 is MNHEY and CDR2 SVGAGI. J lost 10 bases, V lost 2 bases, and 1 base had no gene match. The CDR3 contains 13 residues. Here the CDR3 DNA reads TGTGCCAGCAGTTACACTAGCGGGGGAGAGCAGTTCTTC. Amino acids: CASSYTSGGEQFF.

The chain links TRBV11-3 to TRBJ1-1, with 7 bases fitting TRBD1. Germline V gives CDR1 SGHNT, CDR2 YENEEA. Germline trimming cut 5 bases from V and 5 bases from J; bases unmatched to any gene: 11. The CDR3 spans 15 residues. The CDR3: CASSQGSRGRTEAFF. The CDR3 nucleotides read TGTGCCAGCAGCCAAGGGTCGAGGGGGCGGACTGAAGCTTTCTTT. The complete variable domain, with remaining parts taken from reference TRBV11-3 and TRBJ1-1, reads EAGVVQSPRYKIIEKKQPVAFWCNPISGHNTLYWYLQNLGQGPELLIRYENEEAVDDSQLPKDRFSAERLKGVDSTLKIQPAELGDSAVYLCASSQGSRGRTEAFFGQGTRLTVV.

The chain recombines TRBV27 with TRBJ2-5; D call uncertain. CDR1 and CDR2 (germline): MNHEY, SMNVEV (reference sequence). The CDR3 consists of 15 residues. V dropped 6 bases and J dropped 4 bases, with 18 bases sitting between them. This chain's CDR3 is CASRRHKVDSETQYF. CDR3 sequence (DNA): TGTGCCAGCAGACGACATAAGGTAGATTCAGAGACCCAGTACTTC.

This rearrangement joins TRBV6-5 to TRBJ1-2, with D maybe TRBD1 (5 bases). The CDR3 covers 15 residues. Per the germline V gene, CDR1 is MNHEY and CDR2 is SVGAGI. Trimming removed 0 bases from V and 3 bases from J, with 11 bases in between. The CDR3 DNA sequence: TGTGCCAGCAGTTACTCGGGGCAGGGCCACTATGGCTACACCTTC. Translated: CASSYSGQGHYGYTF.

This clone has only one observation. This chain joins TRBV6-5 and TRBJ2-1; D might be TRBD2 (7 bases). V lost 8 bases and J lost 2, with 16 bases in between. Looked up from germline, CDR1 is MNHEY and CDR2 is SVGAGI. The CDR3 is 15 residues long. CDR3 nucleotide sequence: TGTGCCAGCCTGGAATTGGGGGGGCCCTACAATGAGCAGTTCTTC. It translates to CASLELGGPYNEQFF.

This chain links TRBV6-5 with TRBJ2-7, with TRBD1 as a possible D gene (6 bases). Trimming left V 7 bases short and J 4 bases short, with 11 bases between. This CDR3 has 12 residues. Germline CDR1 reads MNHEY; CDR2 reads SVGAGI. CDR3 DNA: TGTGCCAGCACAGGGGTCGGGTACGAGCAGTACTTC. Translating it yields CASTGVGYEQYF.

The chain has TRBV9 and TRBJ2-3; either TRBD1 or TRBD2 may fit D (7 bases each). V dropped 0 bases and J dropped 5 bases, with 16 bases sitting between them. CDR1 is SGDLS, CDR2 YYNGEE, per germline. There are 16 residues in the CDR3. In DNA, the CDR3 is TGTGCCAGCAGCGTAGTCCCAGGGGGAGGGAGAGATACGCAGTATTTT. It encodes CASSVVPGGGRDTQYF.

The chain has TRBV7-2 and TRBJ2-4; TRBD2 agrees at 9 bases. The V gene's germline CDR1 is SGHTA and CDR2 FQGNSA. The CDR3 runs 16 residues. J lost 7 bases, V lost 4 bases, and 11 bases had no gene match. The CDR3 sequence is CASSSEIAGVRNIQYF. The CDR3 DNA reads TGTGCCAGCAGCTCGGAAATAGCGGGAGTACGGAACATTCAGTACTTC.

The chain links TRBV6-5 to TRBJ2-7, with 7 bases that match TRBD1. With 5 bases clipped from V and 6 bases from J, the junction kept 10 bases outside the gene matches. Germline V lookup: CDR1 MNHEY, CDR2 SVGAGI. This CDR3 has 14 amino acids. The CDR3 DNA reads TGTGCCAGCAGTGGCATGAGGGGGCGACCCGAGCAGTACTTC. Amino acid sequence: CASSGMRGRPEQYF.

This chain uses TRBV25-1 with TRBJ2-1; D possibly corresponds to TRBD1 (5 bases). Germline V gene lookup returns CDR1 MGHDK and CDR2 SYGVNS. This CDR3 is 13 amino acids long. Trimming removed 1 base from V and 6 bases from J, with 7 bases in between. CDR3 DNA sequence: TGTGCCAGCAGTGAATGGACAAGCAATGAGCAGTTCTTC. It yields the protein CASSEWTSNEQFF. The entire variable domain, with the rest obtained from reference TRBV25-1 and TRBJ2-1, is as follows: EADIYQTPRYLVIGTGKKITLECSQTMGHDKMYWYQQDPGMELHLIHYSYGVNSTEKGDLSSESTVSRIRTEHFPLTLESARPSHTSQYLCASSEWTSNEQFFGPGTRLTVL.

This chain joins TRBV5-1 and TRBJ1-6; D is unclear. V lost 0 bases to trimming and J lost 3 bases, with 4 bases between them. This CDR3 contains 14 residues. Germline CDR1 SGHRS, CDR2 YFSETQ. CDR3 nucleotides: TGCGCCAGCAGCTTGGATGGCTATAATTCACCCCTCCACTTT. Its translation is CASSLDGYNSPLHF.

The rearrangement joins TRBV5-1 to TRBJ2-7; TRBD1 aligns across 9 bases. The J segment lost 6 bases and the V segment lost 4 bases, leaving 11 bases of the junction unmatched. CDR3 size: 15 residues. CDR1 and CDR2 (germline): SGHRS, YFSETQ. The CDR3 region is CASSLRTGAEIEQYF. CDR3 nucleotides: TGCGCCAGCAGCCTCCGGACAGGGGCGGAAATCGAGCAGTACTTC.

This clone was picked up one time. This chain links TRBV28 with TRBJ1-2, with 8 bases lining up with TRBD1. V trimming: 3 bases; J trimming: 5 bases; junction bases outside the gene matches: 2. Per the germline V gene, CDR1 is MDHEN and CDR2 is SYDVKM. The CDR3 totals 13 residues. Here the CDR3 DNA reads TGTGCCAGCAGTTTCGGGACAGGATATGGCTACACCTTC. Protein: CASSFGTGYGYTF.

This rearrangement joins TRBV4-3 to TRBJ1-6; D is possibly TRBD1 (6 bases). This CDR3 region has 16 residues. The germline V gene encodes CDR1 LGHNA and CDR2 YSLEER. Trimming cost V 4 bases and J 0 bases, with 10 bases left between them. Here the CDR3 reads CASSRTGSSYNSPLHF. As DNA, the CDR3 is TGCGCCAGCAGCCGTACAGGGAGCTCCTATAATTCACCCCTCCACTTT.

The chain is built from TRBV18 and TRBJ2-2; D perhaps matches TRBD1 (6 bases). The CDR3 is made up of 16 amino acids. V was shortened by 3 bases and J by 0 bases, with 11 bases between the two germline ends. Looked up from germline, CDR1 is KGHSH and CDR2 is LQKENI. The CDR3 here is CASSPGTPANTGELFF. The CDR3 DNA sequence: TGTGCCAGCTCACCCGGGACACCGGCGAACACCGGGGAGCTGTTTTTT.

This clone was detected only a few times. The chain recombines TRBV5-1 with TRBJ1-1; 7 nucleotides agree with TRBD1. The CDR3 loop spans 16 amino acids. Trimming removed 2 bases from V and 0 bases from J; junction bases left unmatched: 7. Germline values: CDR1 SGHRS, CDR2 YFSETQ. The CDR3 loop is CASSLSPGQLNTEAFF. The CDR3 bases are TGCGCCAGCAGCTTATCCCCGGGACAGCTGAACACTGAAGCTTTCTTT.

The rearrangement links TRBV5-4 to TRBJ2-2; tentative D call: TRBD2 (5 bases). The CDR3 totals 16 residues. V dropped 2 bases and J dropped 6 bases, with 17 bases sitting between them. Germline V gene sequence: CDR1 SGHNT, CDR2 YYREEE (reference sequence). The CDR3 protein is CASSLRALGGPGELFF. CDR3 DNA sequence: TGTGCCAGCAGCTTACGGGCCCTCGGAGGTCCCGGGGAGCTGTTTTTT.

The V and J genes are TRBV29-1 and TRBJ2-1, with 8 bases fitting TRBD2. Unmatched junction bases numbered 9, after V lost 4 bases and J lost 7 bases. Germline lookup yields CDR1 SQVTM and CDR2 ANQGSEA. This CDR3 region has 14 residues. The CDR3 DNA follows: TGCAGCGTTGTTCAGCGGGAGAGAGGAAATGAGCAGTTCTTC. This sequence encodes CSVVQRERGNEQFF.